This record covers a single TCR beta chain. This clonotype was picked up a small number of times. Which antigen it targets is not known. The input lacks base qualities; no much larger clone sits a single base away. This specimen comes from a study of response to subunit inactivated influenza vaccine listed by TCRdb under 2018. With respect to the entire study: Deep quantitative T cell receptor repertoire profiling was used in the study to track responses to a trivalent subunit inactivated influenza vaccine.

Overall study results and their limits: According to the authors, only a limited number of new T cells may be recruited by each seasonal influenza vaccination.

Inclusive of the bounding cysteine and phenylalanine, the CDR3 is 13 residues long. Solely the CDR3 DNA is kept, with 39 bases framed from the first base. Trimming takes 1 base from V and 4 bases from J, and the germline ends sit 5 bases apart. For CDR1 and CDR2, the germline V gene lists KGHDR and SFDVKD. The library was generated by RT-PCR. The instrument given in TCRdb is Illumina HiSeq 2500. TCRdb reprocessing: public reads trimmed at Q25 with fastp, clones called with MiXCR, in-frame beta chains kept. For every CDR3 protein sequence, its rows merge into one entry that carries the most common genes and DNA. The sample data list more than 700,000 distinct CDR3 sequences, and 21% of these were observed just once. Together, the top ten hold 10% to 13% of the sample.

This clonotype was obtained from a man aged 50-60 years who received an inactivated influenza vaccine. Donor details come from another sample of the same person, matched by shared clones. The sample here was PBMCs from blood, taken approximately 5 days after vaccination. Here the chain combines TRBV24-1 and TRBJ2-3, with TRBD1 perhaps the D gene, on 5 matching bases. The DNA sequence reads TGTGCCACCAGTGATTTAGGGGCAGATACGCAGTATTTT. The resulting protein is CATSDLGADTQYF.